This TCR beta chain originates from a study of T cells in Graves' hyperthyroidism and ophthalmopathy. Overall study findings and caveats: Ophthalmopathy was separated from stable hyperthyroidism by a 13 V-J model. Blood also contained most expanded thyroid clonotypes above 0.001.

V lost 4 bases, J lost 0 bases, and 19 bases lay in between. Germline-derived CDR1 and CDR2 are KGHDR and SFDVKD. The CDR3 has 18 amino acids. Using RNA transcripts as the source, TCR beta CDR3 regions were amplified. The HTBI primer set drove a first-round RT-PCR of the TCR CDR3. In TCRdb, the multiplex PCR reads were re-called with MiXCR into one record per CDR3 protein. The sample lists 730,000 or so distinct CDR3 sequences; around a sixth were seen once. This clonotype showed up just a few times. The target antigen is unknown. Hyperthyroidism in the patients, aged 18 to 65, was newly diagnosed and under 2 months in duration. Uncontrolled infection, other autoimmune disease, pregnancy or lactation led to exclusion.

This sequence joins TRBV24-1 and TRBJ2-3; no reliable D call. The receptor's source is a woman between 50 and 59 years old with Graves' hyperthyroidism that later progressed to Graves' ophthalmopathy. What was sequenced was blood. The CDR3 sequence: CATSDRTVSPYSTDTQYF. As DNA, the CDR3 is TGTGCCACCAGTGACCGAACTGTGTCGCCGTATAGCACAGATACGCAGTATTTT.